This T cell receptor (beta chain) was found in a study of shared clonotypes between healthy human individuals (dated by TCRdb to about 2020). With regard to the full study: Two women and a few men aged 18 to 49 years were included in the cohort. Different laboratories and diverse techniques were used to prepare libraries and sequence TCR repertoires, to increase sequencing depth and limit assay-specific biases. Per donor, leukapheresis produced somewhere between about 0.94 and 9.5 billion PBMCs. For each donor, three plates each were used for CD4 naive and CD4 memory, two plates were used for CD8 naive, and one plate was used for CD8 memory. Blood TCR repertoires of a handful of healthy adults were deeply sequenced to estimate repertoire size and the extent of clonotype sharing between individuals. Study-level results and caveats: Because the study included a small number of donors, the genetic and exposure-history diversity represented was limited. When four donors were compared, the shared fraction of clonotypes was about 5.4% for naive CD4, 3.5% for naive CD8, roughly 2.5% for memory CD4, and 0.35% to 0.5% for memory CD8. Only blood was sampled, and tissue TCR repertoires likely differ from those in blood. Naive subsets generally had larger estimated clonotype richness than memory subsets did. Even with the large sequencing depth, rarefaction of the sorted-subset datasets indicated that sequencing was incomplete. Compared with non-shared clonotypes, the clonotypes found in all four sorted-subset donors had higher generation probabilities. Based on pairwise subsampling, the degree of clonotype sharing among donors was expected to be affected by sequencing depth.

The donors were healthy, HIV-negative adults with no recently reported acute infections or vaccinations. Every donor was a Caucasian adult residing in Nashville, Tennessee, USA. CD8 memory samples consisted of magnetically selected CD45RO+ cells combined with CCR7-negative CD45RA+ effector memory (TemRA) cells. Blood was collected by leukapheresis, and PBMCs were isolated by Ficoll-Histopaque density gradient centrifugation and then cryopreserved in liquid nitrogen vapor phase. Analytical flow cytometry was used to check the purity and quantity of every magnetically sorted T cell population. Genomic DNA was isolated from each sorted fraction and quantified by UV absorbance on a Nanodrop 2000c. On this clone itself: Its target antigen remains unknown. The input lacks base qualities; no much larger clone sits a single base away.

Taken from the germline V gene (reference sequence), the CDR1 and CDR2 loops are GTSNPN and SVGIG. V is reduced by 2 bases and J by 8 bases, leaving a spacing of 24 bases between them. Spanning cysteine to phenylalanine, the CDR3 consists of 16 amino acids. The kept DNA is CDR3 alone, 48 bases in frame from the first base. Using the deep immunoSEQ assay, TCR CDR3 regions were amplified from genomic DNA by multiplex PCR. Extracted genomic DNA from each cell subset was spread evenly across all wells of several immunoSEQ 96-well plates, with each plate serving as a replicate. For sorted subsets, approximately 210 ng of genomic DNA, equivalent to around 29,000 T cell genomes, went into each replicate PCR. The purified libraries were quantified using a Qubit 3.0 fluorometer, sized with a Bioanalyzer 2100, and then quantified again using the KAPA Library Quantification kit. Each immunoSEQ 96-well plate was sequenced on its own single-read 150-cycle Illumina NextSeq 550 flow cell. In the authors' own workflow: Because the immunoSEQ output held only junctional sequences and lacked quality scores, the filtering could not match the filtering applied to full-length reads. To assign V/J genes and CDR3, sequences were annotated against IMGT germline references using PyIR, a Python wrapper for IgBLAST v1.9. Reads were removed for weak V/J assignments (E-value above 1e-6), missing CDR3, stop codons, out-of-frame junctions, or ambiguous translated residues. A V3J clonotype was defined by an identical inferred V gene, J gene, and CDR3 amino acid sequence. Percentage overlap between repertoires was calculated by dividing the number of shared unique clonotypes by the size of the smaller repertoire. RTK rarefaction, the Chao1 estimator, and Recon v2.1 estimates of unobserved clonotypes were used to assess repertoire richness. Generation probabilities were computed with OLGA for all TCRbeta clonotypes obtained by the gDNA method from several donors. TCRdb mirrors the immuneACCESS table, restricted to in-frame sequences. Some clones are absent from its copies; in checked studies, under half trace to an unresolved V gene, and the reason for the others is unknown. Clone size and V and J calls were adopted from that table, with D and trimming inferred from the DNA. Recorded for this sample are around 100,000 clones; around 71% of them occurred a single time. Clones ranked in the top ten supply about 25% of the sample.

The receptor was derived from a woman aged 25 to 39 in good health. The V gene is TRBV30 and the J gene is TRBJ1-2, and the D gene may be TRBD1, 6 bases matching. Sequences were obtained from memory CD8+ T cells sorted from blood. The sample's cell subset or site, from its label and the paper: CD45RO+ cells pooled with CCR7-negative TemRA cells. Here the CDR3 is given as CAWSPRPGQLKAGYTF. The DNA sequence is TGTGCCTGGAGTCCCCGGCCGGGACAACTAAAGGCCGGCTACACCTTC.